These 9 T cell receptor beta chains were sequenced from one sample in a study of CD8 T cells in Susac syndrome. Random hexamers were used to reverse transcribe an amount of roughly 0.5 to 1 ug RNA. TCRdb used MiXCR to reprocess the immunoSEQ multiplex PCR reads, holding one entry per CDR3 protein. The table lists some 150,000 distinct CDR3 sequences, about 95% of them singletons, with 0.15% in the top ten. The sequenced sample consisted of CD8+ T cells from PBMCs. The receptors were sampled from a human donor with multiple sclerosis.

The chain carries TRBV30 and TRBJ2-3, with D perhaps assigned TRBD1 or TRBD2 (5 bases each). The germline V gene encodes CDR1 GTSNPN and CDR2 SVGIG (reference sequence). This CDR3 contains 14 residues. The ends were cut back, 4 bases at V and 5 bases at J, with 16 bases in the middle. As DNA, the CDR3 is TGTGCCTGGACGTGGGGCGGGCATATAGATACGCAGTATTTT. Encoded protein: CAWTWGGHIDTQYF.

The chain uses TRBV29-1 and TRBJ2-1; 8 nucleotides line up with TRBD2. Germline assignment: CDR1 SQVTM and CDR2 ANQGSEA. V was pared by 7 bases and J by 3 bases, with 5 bases of the junction left unmatched. The CDR3 is 13 residues long. CDR3 in DNA: TGCAGCGCGGTCCGGGGGGGCTACAATGAGCAGTTCTTC. Encoded protein: CSAVRGGYNEQFF.

The genes are TRBV6-5 and TRBJ2-3; possibly TRBD1 for D (5 bases). The germline gives CDR1 MNHEY, CDR2 SVGAGI. This CDR3 region has 16 residues. Trimming shortened V by 4 bases and J by 3 bases, and 17 bases separated the two germline ends. The CDR3 coding sequence is TGTGCCAGCAGTTCCCTACTACAGGCTGGGACAGATACGCAGTATTTT. As protein: CASSSLLQAGTDTQYF.

The V call is TRBV29-1, the J call TRBJ1-2; D call uncertain. The germline gives CDR1 SQVTM, CDR2 ANQGSEA. The CDR3 runs to 13 residues. With 2 bases removed from V and 3 bases from J, the gap between germline ends came to 10 bases. Here the CDR3 reads CSVETGSDYGYTF. The CDR3 nucleotides read TGCAGCGTTGAAACCGGCAGCGACTATGGCTACACCTTC.

This clonotype was detected only once. V and J are TRBV29-1 and TRBJ2-5, with 7 nucleotides matching TRBD2. CDR3 length: 13 amino acids. The V gene end was trimmed by 6 bases and the J gene end by 5 bases; junction bases not matched to a gene: 9. Germline CDR1 is SQVTM and CDR2 is ANQGSEA. The CDR3 region has the DNA TGCAGCGTACCGATCGGGGGAGGGGAGACCCAGTACTTC. Its protein is CSVPIGGGETQYF.

The chain links TRBV20-1 to TRBJ1-6; D is possibly TRBD1 (6 bases). Deletions cut 5 bases from V and 0 bases from J, with 14 bases between. In germline, CDR1 is DFQATT, CDR2 SNEGSKA (reference sequence). The CDR3 length is 16 residues. The CDR3 region has the DNA TGCAGTGCTGAGGGGGGGAAGGGCTCCTATAATTCACCCCTCCACTTT. Translating gives CSAEGGKGSYNSPLHF.

The J gene is TRBJ1-2, the V gene TRBV29-1; tentatively, D is TRBD1 (6 bases). Germline V lookup: CDR1 SQVTM, CDR2 ANQGSEA. The length of the CDR3 is 16 residues. Trimming removed 2 bases at V and 3 bases at J, with 19 bases between. CDR3 DNA: TGCAGCGTTGAAAGTGGTCCGGCTGACAGGTACTATGGCTACACCTTC. Its protein is CSVESGPADRYYGYTF.

The chain is built from TRBV4-1 and TRBJ1-1; D remains unclear. This CDR3 is 14 amino acids long. Trimming shortened V by 4 bases and J by 6 bases, and 15 bases separated the two germline ends. Germline lookup yields CDR1 MGHRA and CDR2 YSYEKL. CDR3 DNA sequence: TGCGCCAGCAGCCTAGGTGCAAGGGCCGCTGAAGCTTTCTTT. It is translated as CASSLGARAAEAFF.

V is TRBV25-1 and J is TRBJ2-2; 12 bases are shared with TRBD1. The CDR3 loop spans 16 amino acids. Germline trimming cut 5 bases from V and 6 bases from J; bases unmatched to any gene: 7. Germline-derived CDR1 and CDR2 are MGHDK and SYGVNS. CDR3 loop: CASSHGDRGRPGELFF. The CDR3 nucleotides read TGTGCCAGCAGTCATGGGGACAGGGGGCGACCCGGGGAGCTGTTTTTT.